This T cell receptor beta chain was identified during a study of blood T cell repertoires in COVID-19. The wider study: The United States, Italy and Spain were the sources of the acute and convalescent COVID-19 samples. T cells, B-cell-depleted T cells, or PBMCs provided the cDNA or gDNA that served as material.

How the authors handled the data: By means of reference gene primer amplification, nucleated cell counts were estimated. Profiling relied on immunoSEQ multiplex PCR, and the TCRdb table lists in-frame clones only, not all of them. Clonal size and the V and J genes are those of that table, whereas D and trimming came from the DNA. The data hold some 350,000 clones, with 91% observed a single time. The clonotype comes from a woman in her late teens or twenties who had recovered from COVID-19. Material: peripheral blood.

The CDR3 sequence is CASSPSGGSTDTQYF. CDR3 sequence (DNA): TGTGCCAGCAGTCCTAGCGGTGGGAGCACAGATACGCAGTATTTT. The J gene is TRBJ2-3, the V gene TRBV9, with 7 bases matching TRBD2. This CDR3 has 15 amino acids. Germline CDR1 SGDLS, CDR2 YYNGEE. V trimming: 5 bases; J trimming: 0 bases; junction bases outside the gene matches: 6.